Listed here is a single T cell receptor (beta chain). Its target is not known. This sample is part of a study of T-cell memory formation after mild COVID-19. Looking at the study overall: In these data, TCR clusters were largely donor specific. General observations from the study: Contracting clones from day 15 to 85 showed balanced CD4/CD8; later expanders favored CD4+. Largely, contracting CD4+ clones fell within CM and EM, and contracting CD8+ clones within EMRA.

Germline CDR1 LGHDT, CDR2 YNNKEL (reference sequence). The CDR3 consists of 15 residues. V gave up 4 bases and J gave up 4 bases; unmatched junction bases: 6. Amplification by 5'RACE using constant-segment primers produced TCR alpha and TCR beta cDNA libraries that carried sample barcodes and UMIs. TCRdb re-analysed the 5' RACE reads in MiXCR, keeping a single row per CDR3 protein. The data hold a few hundred thousand distinct CDR3 sequences, with 20% to 25% observed a single time. Sequencing was carried out using PBMCs or a T cell subset sorted from them (not recorded which). The V gene is TRBV3-1, the J gene TRBJ2-2, with TRBD2 identical over 7 bases. The TCR originated in a man in his late teens or twenties who had mild COVID-19 (a few samples of this study predate the infection). Cell type and time point are not known. The chain's CDR3 is CASSLVWGGTGELFF. CDR3 coding DNA: TGTGCCAGCAGCCTCGTCTGGGGGGGCACCGGGGAGCTGTTTTTT.